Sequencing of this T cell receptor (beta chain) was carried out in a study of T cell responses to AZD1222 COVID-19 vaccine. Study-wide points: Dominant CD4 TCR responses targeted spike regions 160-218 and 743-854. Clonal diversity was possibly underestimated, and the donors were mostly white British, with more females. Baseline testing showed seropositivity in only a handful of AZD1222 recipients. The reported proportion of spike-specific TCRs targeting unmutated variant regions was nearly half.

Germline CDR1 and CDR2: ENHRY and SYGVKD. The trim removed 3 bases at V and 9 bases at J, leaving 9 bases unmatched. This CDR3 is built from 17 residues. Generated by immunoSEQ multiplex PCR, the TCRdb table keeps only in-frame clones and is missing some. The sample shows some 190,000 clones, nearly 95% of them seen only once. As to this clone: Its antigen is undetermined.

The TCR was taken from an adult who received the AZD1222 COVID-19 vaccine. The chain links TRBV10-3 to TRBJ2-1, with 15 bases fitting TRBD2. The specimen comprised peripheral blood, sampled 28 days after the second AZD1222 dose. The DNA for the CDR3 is TGTGCCATCAGTGATGGACTAGCGGGGGGGCTGAAGGGTGAGCAGTTCTTC. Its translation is CAISDGLAGGLKGEQFF.